The T cell receptor (beta chain) under discussion was sequenced for a study of blood T cell repertoires in COVID-19. As for the study in general: In each case, the material was cDNA or gDNA derived from T cells, B-cell-depleted T cells, or PBMCs.

This clone was detected a few times. The CDR3 is made up of 15 amino acids. Germline assignment: CDR1 MNHEY and CDR2 SVGAGI. V lost 5 bases, J lost 6 bases, and 4 bases stayed unmatched. TCRdb's copy holds only in-frame clones and misses some; the assay was immunoSEQ multiplex PCR. Of roughly 80,000 clones listed, 82% were seen once; the top ten hold 20% to 25%. The TCR originated in a human donor in a cohort sampled during active COVID-19. The sample was peripheral blood. The genes are TRBV6-5 and TRBJ2-2, with 12 bases fitting TRBD2. CDR3 region: CASSPSGGAPGELFF. The CDR3 nucleotides are TGTGCCAGCAGTCCTAGCGGGGGGGCCCCCGGGGAGCTGTTTTTT.